This passage covers 18 T cell receptor beta chains from one sample sequenced in a study of blood T cell repertoires in COVID-19. Profiling relied on immunoSEQ multiplex PCR, and the TCRdb table lists in-frame clones only, not all of them. The sample records approximately 170,000 clones, about 85% being singletons. Sequencing was done on a sample of peripheral blood. The source of these receptors is a woman older than 75 with COVID-19, enrolled during active disease.

The genes are TRBV14 and TRBJ2-7; no clear D gene. The CDR3 loop spans 12 amino acids. V was shortened by 1 base and J by 6 bases, with 7 bases between the two germline ends. Looked up from germline, CDR1 is SGHDN and CDR2 is FVKESK. CDR3 in amino acids: CASSQVRVEQYF. The CDR3 DNA sequence: TGTGCCAGCAGCCAAGTTCGCGTCGAGCAGTACTTC.

V is TRBV7-6 and J is TRBJ1-1; TRBD1 matches at 8 bases. Germline CDR1 SGHVS, CDR2 FNYEAQ. With V trimmed by 3 bases and J by 4 bases, 7 bases remained unmatched. The CDR3 length is 15 residues. CDR3 nucleotides: TGTGCCAGCAGCTTCTCTGTGGACAGGGCCACTGAAGCTTTCTTT. Residues: CASSFSVDRATEAFF.

The rearrangement links TRBV18 to TRBJ2-2; D unresolved. This CDR3 is built from 16 residues. Looked up from germline, CDR1 is KGHSH and CDR2 is LQKENI. Trimming shortened V by 4 bases and J by 4 bases, and 16 bases separated the two germline ends. The CDR3: CASSQNSNAATGELFF. The CDR3 coding sequence is TGTGCCAGCTCACAAAATTCCAACGCGGCCACCGGGGAGCTGTTTTTT.

V usage is TRBV9 and J usage is TRBJ2-7; the D is unclear. The CDR3 is made up of 15 amino acids. Between the trimmed V and J ends, which lost 2 bases and 3 bases, there was a span of 15 bases. The V gene's germline CDR1 is SGDLS and CDR2 YYNGEE. The CDR3 coding sequence is TGTGCCAGCAGCGTTGATCTAGATATTTACTACGAGCAGTACTTC. Residues: CASSVDLDIYYEQYF. Drawing the rest from reference TRBV9 and TRBJ2-7, the complete variable domain is DSGVTQTPKHLITATGQRVTLRCSPRSGDLSVYWYQQSLDQGLQFLIQYYNGEERAKGNILERFSAQQFPDLHSELNLSSLELGDSALYFCASSVDLDIYYEQYFGPGTRLTVT.

This chain connects TRBV5-6 to TRBJ1-2; 9 positions match TRBD1. Per germline, CDR1 SGHDT and CDR2 YYEEEE. This CDR3 has 14 amino acids. The ends lost 7 bases at V and 7 bases at J; junction bases unmatched: 11. The CDR3 loop reads CASGSRDRDGGYTF. The CDR3 DNA is TGTGCCAGCGGGTCCCGGGACAGGGACGGTGGCTACACCTTC.

This chain connects TRBV11-3 to TRBJ2-2; 8 bases map to TRBD2. After removal of 4 bases from V and 6 bases from J, the junction contained 7 bases not matched to a gene. CDR3 length: 15 amino acids. Germline V gene data show CDR1 as SGHNT and CDR2 as YENEEA. The chain's CDR3 is CASSSAGEVAGELFF. CDR3 bases: TGTGCCAGCAGCTCAGCGGGAGAGGTCGCCGGGGAGCTGTTTTTT.

The V and J genes are TRBV11-2 and TRBJ1-2, with D unclear. V lost 3 bases and J 2 bases, leaving 13 bases between the germline ends. The V gene's germline CDR1 is SGHAT and CDR2 FQNNGV. The CDR3 has 15 amino acids. CDR3 DNA sequence: TGTGCCAGCAGCTTCGTGGCAGGTTGGAACTATGGCTACACCTTC. Its translation is CASSFVAGWNYGYTF.

Turning to this clone: The sample carries other DNA sequences with the same CDR3. The chain links TRBV9 to TRBJ2-1, with TRBD2 matching 7 bases. Germline V CDR1 and CDR2: SGDLS, YYNGEE. CDR3 length: 15 amino acids. With V trimmed by 0 bases and J by 3 bases, 3 bases remained unmatched. In DNA, the CDR3 is TGTGCCAGCAGCGTAGTCAGCGGGAACTACAATGAGCAGTTCTTC. It encodes CASSVVSGNYNEQFF.

The rearrangement joins TRBV2 to TRBJ2-4; D possibly corresponds to TRBD1 (6 bases). V was pared by 7 bases and J by 5 bases, with 9 bases between. Looked up from germline, CDR1 is SNHLY and CDR2 is FYNNEI. This CDR3 region has 12 residues. The CDR3 reads CASTRQENIQYF. DNA for the CDR3: TGTGCCAGCACCCGACAGGAAAACATTCAGTACTTC. Together with reference TRBV2 and TRBJ2-4, the CDR3 gives the full variable domain: EPEVTQTPSHQVTQMGQEVILRCVPISNHLYFYWYRQILGQKVEFLVSFYNNEISEKSEIFDDQFSVERPDGSNFTLKIRSTKLEDSAMYFCASTRQENIQYFGAGTRLSVL.

The chain combines TRBV3-1 (or the pseudogene TRBV3-2) with TRBJ1-6; a possible D gene is TRBD1 (5 bases). In germline, CDR1 is LGHDT, CDR2 YNNKEL (reference sequence). The CDR3 has 13 amino acids. Trimming cost V 5 bases and J 8 bases, with 10 bases left between them. The CDR3 bases are TGTGCCAGCAGCTCAGCGGGGGATTCACCCCTCCACTTT. Its protein is CASSSAGDSPLHF.

The V call is TRBV5-1, the J call TRBJ2-2; 8 bases align to TRBD1. V was clipped by 9 bases and J by 2 bases; unmatched bases: 3. Germline V gene data show CDR1 as SGHRS and CDR2 as YFSETQ. This CDR3 contains 13 residues. This chain's CDR3 is CATGTGNTGELFF. The DNA for the CDR3 is TGCGCCACCGGGACAGGCAACACCGGGGAGCTGTTTTTT.

The chain is built from TRBV5-1 and TRBJ2-7, with 7 bases identical to TRBD2. The CDR3 is 14 amino acids. Trimming took 0 bases from V and 6 from J; bases not matched to a gene: 6. Germline CDR1 SGHRS, CDR2 YFSETQ. CDR3 DNA: TGCGCCAGCAGCTTGGCCAGGGAGGGCTCCGAGCAGTACTTC. It codes for CASSLAREGSEQYF.

The CDR3 spells CASSWGTGGDSPLHF. CDR3 bases: TGCGCCAGCAGCTGGGGGACAGGAGGCGATTCACCCCTCCACTTT. The V and J genes are TRBV5-1 and TRBJ1-6; 8 bases line up with TRBD1. Germline V gene data show CDR1 as SGHRS and CDR2 as YFSETQ. This CDR3 has 15 amino acids. V was clipped by 3 bases and J by 8 bases; unmatched bases: 7.

This clone has more than one count but fewer than ten. J is TRBJ1-2 and V is TRBV10-3; D is ambiguous. Germline V gene lookup returns CDR1 ENHRY and CDR2 SYGVKD. The CDR3 is 14 residues long. V lost 4 bases and J 7 bases, leaving 16 bases between the germline ends. The CDR3 DNA is TGTGCCATCAGTGCGGTCCGAGCCTCACGTGGCTACACCTTC. It is translated as CAISAVRASRGYTF.

The V and J genes are TRBV27 and TRBJ2-7; 9 positions match TRBD1. CDR3 length equals 16 residues. J lost 1 base, V lost 6 bases, and 10 bases had no gene match. Germline CDR1 reads MNHEY; CDR2 reads SMNVEV (reference sequence). CDR3: CASRWKGQGRSYEQYF. The CDR3 region has the DNA TGTGCCAGCAGGTGGAAGGGACAGGGTAGGTCCTACGAGCAGTACTTC.

This chain links TRBV3-1 (or the pseudogene TRBV3-2) with TRBJ1-2; D call uncertain. The CDR3 runs 13 residues. The germline V gene has CDR1 LGHDT and CDR2 YNNKEL (reference sequence). Trimming removed 2 bases at V and 0 bases at J, with 4 bases between. The CDR3 here is CASSQTANYGYTF. The CDR3 DNA reads as TGTGCCAGCAGCCAAACGGCTAACTATGGCTACACCTTC.

In DNA, the CDR3 is TGTGCCAGCTCACCTAGCGGGGGTACCTACGAGCAGTACTTC. It encodes CASSPSGGTYEQYF. V is TRBV18 and J is TRBJ2-7, with 9 bases matching TRBD2. CDR1 is KGHSH and CDR2 is LQKENI in the germline V gene. V was pared by 3 bases and J by 2 bases, with 2 bases of the junction left unmatched. This CDR3 contains 14 residues.

This clone was counted a single time. The gene calls are TRBV10-3 and TRBJ2-1, with TRBD1 as a possible D gene (5 bases). Germline CDR1 is ENHRY and CDR2 is SYGVKD. V dropped 5 bases and J dropped 5 bases, with 10 bases sitting between them. The CDR3 has 13 residues. This CDR3 is CAISTDSDNEQFF. CDR3 DNA: TGTGCCATCAGTACCGACAGTGACAATGAGCAGTTCTTC.